The source of this T cell receptor beta chain is a study of T cells in Graves' hyperthyroidism and ophthalmopathy. Across the study: Peripheral blood collection took place at initial diagnosis, before any treatment.

Trimming took 6 bases from V and 8 from J; bases not matched to a gene: 15. There are 16 residues in the CDR3. Germline V gene lookup returns CDR1 SGHAT and CDR2 FQNNGV. Study-wide points: Using 13 V-J features, a model discriminated ophthalmopathy from stable hyperthyroidism.

A word on this clonotype: Its antigen is still unknown.

Over 18 months, lack of ophthalmopathy progression marked Graves' hyperthyroidism as stable. Subjects aged 18 to 65 presented with newly diagnosed hyperthyroidism of less than 2 months' duration. The TCR beta CDR3 regions underwent amplification using RNA transcripts as the source. HTBI primers were employed in a first-round RT-PCR of the TCR CDR3. TCRdb re-called the multiplex PCR reads with MiXCR, one entry per CDR3 protein. The data contain about 420,000 distinct CDR3 sequences, approximately 13% of them seen just once; the ten biggest clones take up 5% to 6%. V and J are TRBV11-2 and TRBJ2-1; 8 nucleotides match TRBD2. Material for sequencing was blood. The receptor was isolated from a young woman with Graves' hyperthyroidism. CDR3 in amino acids: CASSPKRERGHDEQFF. CDR3 sequence (DNA): TGTGCCAGCAGTCCTAAGCGGGAGCGGGGTCATGATGAGCAGTTCTTC.